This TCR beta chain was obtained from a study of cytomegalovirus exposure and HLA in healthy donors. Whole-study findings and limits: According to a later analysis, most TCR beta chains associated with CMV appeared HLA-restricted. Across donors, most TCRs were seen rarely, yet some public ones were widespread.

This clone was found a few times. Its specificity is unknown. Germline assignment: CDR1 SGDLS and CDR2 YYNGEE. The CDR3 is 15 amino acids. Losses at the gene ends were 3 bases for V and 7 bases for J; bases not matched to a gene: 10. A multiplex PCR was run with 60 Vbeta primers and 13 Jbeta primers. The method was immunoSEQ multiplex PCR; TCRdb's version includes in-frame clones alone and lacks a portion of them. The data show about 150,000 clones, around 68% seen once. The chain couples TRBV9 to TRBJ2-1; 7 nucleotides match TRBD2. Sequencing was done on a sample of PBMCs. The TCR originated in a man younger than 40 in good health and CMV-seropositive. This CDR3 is CASSEMGGSGNEQFF. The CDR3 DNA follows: TGTGCCAGCAGCGAAATGGGCGGGAGTGGGAATGAGCAGTTCTTC.